This entry describes one T cell receptor (beta chain). V lost 1 base and J 2 bases, leaving 9 bases between the germline ends. The germline V gene encodes CDR1 LNHNV and CDR2 YYDKDF (reference sequence). CDR3 size: 14 residues. This entry comes from a study of shared T cell receptors in the human thymus. Libraries were prepared by immunoSEQ multiplex PCR; TCRdb keeps only in-frame clonotypes and omits some of them. The table has 600,000 or so clones, 87% seen once. The same sample was also studied in work on human thymus T cells. From that study: Thymic tissue was derived from resections collected during corrective heart surgery. Thymic and blood repertoires seemed to show skewed V and J gene use.

This sequence was found in a boy in the first two years of life with a congenital heart defect. The rearrangement uses TRBV15 and TRBJ2-7; TRBD2 might be the D (5 bases). Sequencing was done on a sample of thymocytes. CDR3 bases: TGTGCCACCAGCAGAGGGAGCGGTACCTACGAGCAGTACTTC. Translated, it gives CATSRGSGTYEQYF.